This T cell receptor (beta chain) was sequenced during a study of OX40 agonist ivuxolimab in advanced cancers. About the research overall: Recorded diagnoses for dose-escalation patients were hepatocellular carcinoma, melanoma, renal cell or head and neck cancer. Study conclusions and caveats: Blood T cells, both CD4+ and CD8+, expanded clonally by week 6 at 0.1 to 3.0 mg/kg.

This table comes from immunoSEQ multiplex PCR, and its TCRdb copy is limited to in-frame clones, with some not included. The sample contains tens of thousands of clones, around nine tenths of which appear only once. Details on this clone: Its antigen is undetermined.

Germline trimming cut 3 bases from V and 5 bases from J; bases unmatched to any gene: 7. CDR3 length equals 15 residues. Germline CDR1 and CDR2: SGDLS and YYNGEE. The V gene is TRBV9, the J gene TRBJ2-2, with 7 nucleotides matching TRBD1. The input for sequencing was CD4+ or CD8+ T cells sorted from blood, taken in a trial of the OX40 agonist ivuxolimab. This clonotype originated in an adult with an advanced solid tumor such as melanoma, head and neck, liver or kidney cancer. The CDR3 sequence: CASSARQGRTGELFF. Written as DNA, the CDR3 is TGTGCCAGCAGCGCCAGACAGGGAAGGACCGGGGAGCTGTTTTTT.